This T cell receptor beta chain came from a study of blood T cells in healthy people across ages. Regarding the study as a whole: With naive T cell percentage, TCR beta diversity showed a strong correlation.

In each sample, at least 6 million PBMCs were isolated. The second PCR ran roughly 6 to 12 cycles with a sample-barcoded 5' primer and J-beta primers. Every sample gave at least 2.5 million paired-end reads containing CDR3. A single record per CDR3 protein comes from TCRdb applying MiXCR to the 5' RACE reads. The repertoire holds about 730,000 distinct CDR3 sequences, roughly 45% seen once, with 20% to 25% in the top ten. The CDR3 spans 14 residues. V was pared by 5 bases and J by 6 bases, with 6 bases of the junction left unmatched. The V gene's germline CDR1 is LGHNA and CDR2 YSLEER. With respect to this clonotype: The antigen remains undetermined.

The receptor comes from an older woman in good health. This chain joins TRBV4-3 and TRBJ2-1, with TRBD1 identical over 8 bases. Sequenced input: blood. CDR3 sequence reads: CASSLRDRLNEQFF. In DNA form, the CDR3 reads TGCGCCAGCAGCTTACGGGACAGGCTCAATGAGCAGTTCTTC.